This T cell receptor (beta chain) originates from a study of cytomegalovirus exposure and HLA in healthy donors. Points from the study as a whole: Many donors shared some public TCRs, even though most TCR sequences were rare.

There are 16 residues in the CDR3. With V trimmed by 4 bases and J by 6 bases, 10 bases remained unmatched. The germline CDR1 and CDR2 sequences are SGDLS and YYNGEE. PCR amplification relied on 60 Vbeta primers (plus 13 Jbeta primers). Some clones are missing from TCRdb's copy, which holds only in-frame ones; the method was immunoSEQ multiplex PCR. This table has about 150,000 clones, around four fifths appearing once. This clone has more than one count but fewer than ten. The antigen is undetermined. Sequenced input: PBMCs. The chain is built from TRBV9 and TRBJ2-2; TRBD1 matches at 9 bases. The receptor was isolated from a woman between 50 and 59 years old in good health and CMV-seropositive. Here the CDR3 DNA reads TGTGCCAGCAGCCCAGGGACAGGGACGTCGGCCGGGGAGCTGTTTTTT. Translation gives CASSPGTGTSAGELFF.